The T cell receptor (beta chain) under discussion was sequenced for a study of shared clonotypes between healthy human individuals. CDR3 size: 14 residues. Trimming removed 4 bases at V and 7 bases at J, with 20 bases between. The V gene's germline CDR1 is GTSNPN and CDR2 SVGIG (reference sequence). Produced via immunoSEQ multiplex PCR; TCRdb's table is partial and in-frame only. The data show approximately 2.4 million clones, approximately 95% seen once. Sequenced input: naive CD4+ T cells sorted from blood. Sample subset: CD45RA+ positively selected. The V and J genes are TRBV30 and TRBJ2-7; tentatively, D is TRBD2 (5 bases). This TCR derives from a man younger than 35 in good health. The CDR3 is CAWTLSDGMREQYF. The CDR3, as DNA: TGTGCCTGGACCCTCTCAGACGGGATGCGGGAGCAGTACTTC.